A single sample gave rise to the 4 T cell receptor beta chains below, sequenced in a study of cytomegalovirus exposure and HLA in healthy donors. Vbeta (60) and Jbeta (13) primers were used in the PCR. Sequencing was performed with immunoSEQ multiplex PCR; in TCRdb, only in-frame clones are kept and a portion is missing. Here the sample spans around 100,000 clones, around 78% being singletons. Source material: PBMCs. The receptors derive from a woman in her thirties or forties in good health and CMV-seropositive.

This rearrangement joins TRBV28 to TRBJ2-3, with D maybe TRBD1 (6 bases). V shed 2 bases and J shed 2 bases, with 17 bases lying between them. The CDR3 length is 17 residues. CDR1 and CDR2 (germline): MDHEN, SYDVKM. The CDR3 bases are TGTGCCAGCAGTTTAATGAACAGGGAGTGGGTCACAGATACGCAGTATTTT. Translating it yields CASSLMNREWVTDTQYF.

The CDR3 nucleotides are TGTGCCAGCAGTGACTCGTCAGGAATTGCTGGGGCCAACGTCCTGACTTTC. It is translated as CASSDSSGIAGANVLTF. This chain uses TRBV6-4 with TRBJ2-6, with no clear D. V lost 0 bases to trimming and J lost 2 bases, with 11 bases between them. This CDR3 has 17 residues. Germline assignment: CDR1 MRHNA and CDR2 SNTAGT.

The chain combines TRBV9 with TRBJ2-7; no firm D call. This CDR3 is built from 15 residues. V was trimmed by 0 bases and J by 0 bases, leaving 10 bases between them. CDR1 SGDLS and CDR2 YYNGEE come from the germline V gene. The CDR3 reads CASSVGGSTSYEQYF. The CDR3 DNA follows: TGTGCCAGCAGCGTAGGCGGATCCACCTCCTACGAGCAGTACTTC.

This clone was detected a few times. V and J are TRBV7-2 and TRBJ2-5; weak D call: TRBD1 (6 bases). V was trimmed by 1 base and J by 5 bases, leaving 14 bases between them. Germline V gene sequence: CDR1 SGHTA, CDR2 FQGNSA. CDR3 length equals 15 residues. The CDR3 DNA follows: TGTGCCAGCAGCTTAGACGGGTATAGGGGGGAGACCCAGTACTTC. This codes for CASSLDGYRGETQYF.